These 30 T cell receptor beta chains originate from one sample sequenced in a study of cytomegalovirus exposure and HLA in healthy donors. PCR was performed using 60 Vbeta and 13 Jbeta primers. Assay used: immunoSEQ multiplex PCR; TCRdb lists only in-frame clones, some missing. Of some 170,000 clones listed, roughly 82% are singletons. Sequenced material: PBMCs. The receptors stem from a girl aged 10 to 17 in good health and CMV-seropositive.

The V call is TRBV10-1, the J call TRBJ1-1, with 9 bases identical to TRBD1. Germline CDR1 and CDR2: WNHNN and SYGVQD (reference sequence). The V segment lost 5 bases and the J segment 0 bases; nucleotides outside the gene matches: 10. The CDR3 is 17 residues long. CDR3 nucleotide sequence: TGCGCCAGCAGTCCCGGGACAGGGAACGGGATGAACACTGAAGCTTTCTTT. This translates into CASSPGTGNGMNTEAFF.

The rearrangement joins TRBV10-3 to TRBJ2-7; 10 bases map to TRBD1. Trimming took 8 bases from V and 0 from J; bases not matched to a gene: 1. CDR1 ENHRY and CDR2 SYGVKD come from the germline V gene. CDR3 length: 13 amino acids. In DNA, the CDR3 is TGTGCCATCGGGACAGGGGTCTCCTACGAGCAGTACTTC. Its translation: CAIGTGVSYEQYF.

The genes are TRBV4-1 and TRBJ1-4; 9 bases are shared with TRBD1. This CDR3 contains 16 residues. The germline V gene encodes CDR1 MGHRA and CDR2 YSYEKL. Germline trimming cut 1 base from V and 6 bases from J; bases unmatched to any gene: 6. The CDR3: CASSQGYRQGDEKLFF. The CDR3 DNA sequence: TGCGCCAGCAGCCAAGGATACCGACAGGGGGATGAAAAACTGTTTTTT.

V gene TRBV6-1 combines with J gene TRBJ1-5; 9 bases fit TRBD1. The CDR3 extends over 13 amino acids. The germline V gene has CDR1 MNHNS and CDR2 SASEGT. The V gene end was trimmed by 5 bases and the J gene end by 7 bases; junction bases not matched to a gene: 3. The CDR3 loop reads CASSQTGGQPQHF. CDR3 DNA sequence: TGTGCCAGCAGTCAAACAGGGGGCCAGCCCCAGCATTTT.

J is TRBJ2-1 and V is TRBV7-9; 7 bases are shared with TRBD2. The length of the CDR3 is 15 residues. The germline V gene encodes CDR1 SEHNR and CDR2 FQNEAQ (reference sequence). V was clipped by 1 base and J by 6 bases; unmatched bases: 6. CDR3 residues: CASSLDTSGTNEQFF. DNA of the CDR3: TGTGCCAGCAGCTTAGATACGAGCGGGACCAATGAGCAGTTCTTC.

The chain links TRBV9 to TRBJ2-7; D might be TRBD2 (6 bases). The CDR3 runs 15 residues. Trimming removed 0 bases from V and 0 bases from J, with 10 bases in between. In germline, CDR1 is SGDLS, CDR2 YYNGEE. For the CDR3, the DNA is TGTGCCAGCAGCGTAGGGGACGGGAGCTCCTACGAGCAGTACTTC. Its protein is CASSVGDGSSYEQYF.

V is TRBV27 and J is TRBJ1-2, with D tentatively TRBD1 (6 bases). The CDR3 is 13 residues long. Germline V gene lookup returns CDR1 MNHEY and CDR2 SMNVEV (reference sequence). Trimming pared 5 bases from V and 8 bases from J, leaving 15 bases between. The CDR3 DNA reads TGTGCCAGCAGTATGGAAGGGGGGGCGGGCTACACCTTC. Translating gives CASSMEGGAGYTF.

This sequence joins TRBV7-2 and TRBJ1-1; D gene ambiguous. The CDR3 has 13 amino acids. V was shortened by 3 bases and J by 7 bases, with 12 bases between the two germline ends. Per germline, CDR1 SGHTA and CDR2 FQGNSA. DNA of the CDR3: TGTGCCAGCAGCTTCGGAGGCGGAGTTGAAGCTTTCTTT. As protein: CASSFGGGVEAFF.

For the CDR3, the DNA is TGTGCCACATCCGACCCTTGGGAGGGTCCCTTTCCCTACGAGCAGTACTTC. Translated: CATSDPWEGPFPYEQYF. This chain connects TRBV28 to TRBJ2-7; 7 bases line up with TRBD2. The CDR3 has 17 amino acids. V was pared by 10 bases and J by 2 bases, with 20 bases of the junction left unmatched. Germline V lookup: CDR1 MDHEN, CDR2 SYDVKM. Using reference TRBV28 and TRBJ2-7 for the parts outside the CDR3, the full variable domain is DVKVTQSSRYLVKRTGEKVFLECVQDMDHENMFWYRQDPGLGLRLIYFSYDVKMKEKGDIPEGYSVSREKKERFSLILESASTNQTSMYLCATSDPWEGPFPYEQYFGPGTRLTVT.

This clone showed up just once. The chain employs TRBV9 and TRBJ1-2; D not certain. V lost 2 bases, J lost 4 bases, and 9 bases lay in between. Per germline, CDR1 SGDLS and CDR2 YYNGEE. The CDR3 loop spans 13 amino acids. The CDR3 DNA is TGTGCCAGCAGCGTGGGAGGCAGCTATGGCTACACCTTC. This codes for CASSVGGSYGYTF.

V gene TRBV9 combines with J gene TRBJ1-3, with 11 positions matching TRBD1. The trim removed 3 bases at V and 4 bases at J, leaving 3 bases unmatched. CDR3 length: 15 residues. The germline V gene encodes CDR1 SGDLS and CDR2 YYNGEE. The CDR3 DNA reads as TGTGCCAGCAGCGACGGGACAGGGGGGGGAAACACCATATATTTT. It encodes CASSDGTGGGNTIYF.

The chain uses TRBV7-2 and TRBJ1-5, with D maybe TRBD1 (5 bases). The CDR3 consists of 13 residues. V lost 5 bases to trimming and J lost 3 bases, with 8 bases between them. The germline V gene encodes CDR1 SGHTA and CDR2 FQGNSA. CDR3 sequence reads: CASSPTVNQPQHF. The CDR3 nucleotides are TGTGCCAGCAGCCCGACAGTCAATCAGCCCCAGCATTTT.

V and J are TRBV10-3 and TRBJ1-1; a possible D gene is TRBD1 (6 bases). V shed 7 bases and J shed 1 base, with 10 bases lying between them. Germline V gives CDR1 ENHRY, CDR2 SYGVKD. This CDR3 spans 13 amino acids. The chain's CDR3 is CAIKWGRNTEAFF. CDR3 in DNA: TGTGCCATCAAGTGGGGGCGGAACACTGAAGCTTTCTTT.

The gene calls are TRBV27 and TRBJ2-7; 8 bases match TRBD1. From germline, CDR1 is MNHEY and CDR2 SMNVEV (reference sequence). The CDR3 is 14 amino acids. Unmatched junction bases numbered 6, after V lost 4 bases and J lost 4 bases. The CDR3 sequence: CASSSRTGLYEQYF. DNA for the CDR3: TGTGCCAGCAGTTCCCGGACAGGGCTATACGAGCAGTACTTC.

The CDR3 spells CASGGSSSIVVQPQHF. CDR3 nucleotides: TGTGCCAGTGGCGGGTCGTCGAGTATCGTTGTTCAGCCCCAGCATTTT. The chain is built from TRBV19 and TRBJ1-5, with no clear D. In germline, CDR1 is LNHDA, CDR2 SQIVND (reference sequence). CDR3 size: 16 residues. Trimming took 8 bases from V and 6 from J, leaving 23 bases between them.

This chain connects TRBV4-1 to TRBJ2-7; 10 bases match TRBD2. Per the germline V gene, CDR1 is MGHRA and CDR2 is YSYEKL. J lost 2 bases, V lost 0 bases, and 7 bases had no gene match. The CDR3 is made up of 17 amino acids. The DNA for the CDR3 is TGCGCCAGCAGCCAAGAGGCGGGACTAGCGAGCACCTACGAGCAGTACTTC. Translating gives CASSQEAGLASTYEQYF.

The gene calls are TRBV7-8 and TRBJ2-7; the match to TRBD1 covers 9 bases. This CDR3 has 17 residues. Looked up from germline, CDR1 is SGHVS and CDR2 is FQNEAQ. Trimming removed 5 bases from V and 0 bases from J; junction bases left unmatched: 11. CDR3 in DNA: TGTGCCAGCAGCATAACTCCGGGACAGGGCTCCTCCTACGAGCAGTACTTC. This codes for CASSITPGQGSSYEQYF.

The rearrangement links TRBV2 to TRBJ2-1; 9 bases match TRBD1. The germline V gene encodes CDR1 SNHLY and CDR2 FYNNEI. Trimming at V came to 8 bases and at J to 6 bases, leaving 11 bases not matched to a gene. This CDR3 comprises 15 residues. The CDR3 coding sequence is TGTGCCAGCGACGCCGGGACAGGGTTCGTCAATGAGCAGTTCTTC. Translating it yields CASDAGTGFVNEQFF.

The chain combines TRBV7-2 with TRBJ2-7; D is unclear. The germline V and J ends were trimmed by 2 bases and 9 bases, with 11 bases remaining between them. The germline gives CDR1 SGHTA, CDR2 FQGNSA. The CDR3 consists of 12 residues. CDR3 DNA sequence: TGTGCCAGCAGCTTACTCCCCGTGGCGCAGTACTTC. As protein: CASSLLPVAQYF.

CDR3: CASSFARGPQETQYF. Written as DNA, the CDR3 is TGTGCCAGCAGCTTCGCCAGGGGGCCACAAGAGACCCAGTACTTC. This chain links TRBV5-4 with TRBJ2-5, with TRBD1 identical over 8 bases. The germline CDR1 and CDR2 sequences are SGHNT and YYREEE (reference sequence). V gave up 2 bases and J gave up 2 bases; unmatched junction bases: 5. The CDR3 sequence is 15 residues long.

The CDR3 bases are TGTGCCTTCACTAGCGGGAGTATTGACATTCAGTACTTC. This encodes CAFTSGSIDIQYF. This chain links TRBV30 with TRBJ2-4; 11 bases agree with TRBD2. CDR1 and CDR2 (germline): GTSNPN, SVGIG (reference sequence). The CDR3 has 13 residues. The V gene end was trimmed by 7 bases and the J gene end by 8 bases; junction bases not matched to a gene: 7.

The count of this clone is one. The V gene is TRBV28, the J gene TRBJ1-2; weak D call: TRBD1 (5 bases). Germline V lookup: CDR1 MDHEN, CDR2 SYDVKM. The CDR3 extends over 13 amino acids. V lost 7 bases and J lost 4, with 13 bases in between. The CDR3 spells CASTSRGFYGYTF. CDR3 DNA: TGTGCCAGCACCTCAAGGGGCTTCTATGGCTACACCTTC.

The rearrangement joins TRBV9 to TRBJ2-1, with D possibly being TRBD2 (6 bases). Germline CDR1 reads SGDLS; CDR2 reads YYNGEE. The V gene lost 0 bases and the J gene lost 7 bases, with 23 bases spanning the gap. This CDR3 spans 18 amino acids. CDR3 amino acids: CASSVGVGPGTGRNEQFF. The DNA of the CDR3 is TGTGCCAGCAGCGTAGGGGTCGGGCCCGGGACGGGGAGGAATGAGCAGTTCTTC.

The CDR3 region is CASSTRAGLAGDEQFF. CDR3 DNA sequence: TGTGCCAGCAGCACACGAGCGGGACTAGCGGGCGATGAGCAGTTCTTC. This chain connects TRBV7-8 to TRBJ2-1; 12 bases are shared with TRBD2. The germline gives CDR1 SGHVS, CDR2 FQNEAQ. Trimming took 5 bases from V and 8 from J; bases not matched to a gene: 10. The length of the CDR3 is 16 residues.

The gene calls are TRBV2 and TRBJ1-4; no reliable D call. V was shortened by 6 bases and J by 4 bases, with 15 bases between the two germline ends. This CDR3 has 15 amino acids. Germline V gives CDR1 SNHLY, CDR2 FYNNEI. In nucleotides, the CDR3 is TGTGCCAGCAGAGAGGGAAGAGGGTTTAATGAAAAACTGTTTTTT. It translates to CASREGRGFNEKLFF.

This clone came up once. For the CDR3, the DNA is TGTGCCAGCTCACGGCTGGCCCAAATAGCGGGAGTGAAGGGCAATGAGCAGTTCTTC. This sequence encodes CASSRLAQIAGVKGNEQFF. The chain employs TRBV18 and TRBJ2-1; TRBD2 matches 9 bases. The CDR3 has 19 residues. Germline assignment: CDR1 KGHSH and CDR2 LQKENI. After removal of 4 bases from V and 6 bases from J, the junction contained 19 bases not matched to a gene.

The V call is TRBV11-3, the J call TRBJ1-1; TRBD1 agrees at 10 bases. Germline loops: CDR1 SGHNT, CDR2 YENEEA. Losses at the gene ends were 5 bases for V and 2 bases for J; bases not matched to a gene: 5. CDR3 length: 15 residues. The CDR3 nucleotides are TGTGCCAGCAGCCCAGACAGGGGGCGTAACACTGAAGCTTTCTTT. This translates into CASSPDRGRNTEAFF.

The V gene is TRBV28, the J gene TRBJ2-7, with a tentative D call TRBD1 (6 bases). This CDR3 is built from 15 residues. V was pared by 3 bases and J by 4 bases, with 16 bases between. The germline gives CDR1 MDHEN, CDR2 SYDVKM. This CDR3 is CASSLTGSRAYEQYF. In DNA form, the CDR3 reads TGTGCCAGCAGTTTGACAGGTTCGCGGGCTTACGAGCAGTACTTC.

This chain uses TRBV11-2 with TRBJ2-2; D unclear. Per germline, CDR1 SGHAT and CDR2 FQNNGV. Trimming shortened V by 3 bases and J by 2 bases, and 16 bases separated the two germline ends. This CDR3 is 17 amino acids long. This chain's CDR3 is CASSFEVPGRNTGELFF. CDR3 bases: TGTGCCAGCAGCTTTGAGGTGCCCGGCAGAAACACCGGGGAGCTGTTTTTT.

The gene calls are TRBV4-1 and TRBJ1-5; D is ambiguous. V was cut by 4 bases and J by 0 bases, with 10 bases left in between. The CDR3 consists of 15 residues. Germline V gene data show CDR1 as MGHRA and CDR2 as YSYEKL. The CDR3 region has the DNA TGCGCCAGCAGCCGCGGAATGTATAGCAATCAGCCCCAGCATTTT. Amino acids: CASSRGMYSNQPQHF.